The text below deals with one T cell receptor beta chain. The sample holds one count of this clonotype. No antigen is known for it. No base-level quality is on record; no much larger clone is a single base apart. On its own, one read is weak support. Trimming takes 2 bases from V and 5 bases from J, and the germline ends sit 6 bases apart. The germline V gene specifies MGHRA as CDR1 and YSYEKL as CDR2. The CDR3, cysteine through phenylalanine, is 13 amino acids long. Of the read, only the CDR3 DNA is kept; its 39 bases are in frame from base 1. The entry originates in a study of CD8 T cells in Susac syndrome (dated by TCRdb to 2018 to 2020). Concerning the study at large: Of the Susac syndrome patients who were sequenced, fewer than ten were in clinical remission while 5 or 6 had clinically active disease. At blood withdrawal, Susac syndrome patients were therapy-naive, treated with corticosteroids (with IVIg additionally given to some), or treated with IVIg alone. Whether CD8+ T cell activation and differentiation in Susac syndrome was antigen driven was tested using repertoire sequencing.

The research as a whole found: The TCR sequencing and HLA analysis was acknowledged to have included a relatively small number of individuals. No clonal expansion was detected in the CD4+ T cell repertoire of Susac syndrome patients.

RNA was extracted using the RNeasy kit, and about 0.5 to 1 microgram was reverse transcribed with random hexamers. The immunoSEQ multiplex PCR assay, which covers 54 Vbeta and 13 Jbeta segments, was used to amplify TCR beta CDR3 regions. Bias from PCR amplification was corrected by using a synthetic template baseline for primer optimization and for computational correction. Turning to the authors' computational methods: Reads were annotated to V, D and J genes according to IMGT and were analyzed with immunoSEQ Analyzer, with only productive sequences retained. To calculate clonality, Shannon entropy was normalized by log2 of the number of productive unique sequences and then subtracted from one. For each patient and control, public and private clones were evaluated among the 100 most prevalent clones. Susac-specific clones were defined as absent from healthy and MS cohorts, around 1,000 published viral clones and other ImmuneACCESS disease sequences. TCRdb cleaned the public reads at Q25 with fastp, built clones with MiXCR and kept in-frame beta chains. When rows share a CDR3 protein, they turn into one entry using the most common DNA and genes. These V and J calls are TCRdb output, not the study's own analysis. This sample lists some 150,000 distinct CDR3 sequences; under 97% were detected once. Roughly 0.084% of the sample is held by the ten biggest clonotypes.

Peripheral blood CD8+ and CD4+ T cells from healthy donors, Susac syndrome patients and multiple sclerosis patients were profiled by high-throughput TCR beta sequencing. Susac syndrome patients met recently defined diagnostic criteria for definite or probable disease. Bulk CD8+ and CD4+ T cells were purified by magnetic negative isolation, while CD8+ TEMRA cells were enriched using FACS. Blood was collected in EDTA tubes and processed within 24 hours, with PBMCs isolated through density gradient centrifugation. PBMCs destined for TCR sequencing were cryopreserved in liquid nitrogen and later thawed in a 37 °C water bath. A purity of at least 90% was achieved for sorted or isolated CD4+, CD8+ and CD8+ TEMRA cells.

This TCR derives from a human donor with Susac syndrome. Sequencing was done on a sample of CD4+ T cells from PBMCs. The chain is made from TRBV4-1 and TRBJ1-4; the D gene is not confidently resolved. Read as DNA, the sequence is TGCGCCAGCAGCCAACTCCCGAATGAAAAACTGTTTTTT. Translated, this is CASSQLPNEKLFF.